The 8 T cell receptor beta chains below were found in one sample sequenced in a study of T cell responses to AZD1222 COVID-19 vaccine. Repertoires were generated with immunoSEQ multiplex PCR, while TCRdb's copy carries only in-frame clones and drops some. This sample has roughly 150,000 clones, with 88% found just once. Sample: peripheral blood, taken on day 0 of MenACWY control vaccination. These receptors were taken from an adult in good health.

The rearrangement joins TRBV15 to TRBJ2-1; no definite D call. Germline V gene data show CDR1 as LNHNV and CDR2 as YYDKDF (reference sequence). V lost 3 bases and J 3 bases, leaving 9 bases between the germline ends. The CDR3 runs to 14 residues. In DNA form, the CDR3 reads TGTGCCACCAGCAGTCGGGCCGGCTACAATGAGCAGTTCTTC. Its translation: CATSSRAGYNEQFF.

The chain recombines TRBV9 with TRBJ2-3; no reliable D call. The CDR3 is made up of 13 amino acids. Germline-derived CDR1 and CDR2 are SGDLS and YYNGEE. Trimming stripped 0 bases from V and 3 bases from J, with 5 bases between. CDR3: CASSVGTTDTQYF. The CDR3 region has the DNA TGTGCCAGCAGCGTAGGGACGACAGATACGCAGTATTTT. Filled out from reference TRBV9 and TRBJ2-3, the complete variable domain reads DSGVTQTPKHLITATGQRVTLRCSPRSGDLSVYWYQQSLDQGLQFLIQYYNGEERAKGNILERFSAQQFPDLHSELNLSSLELGDSALYFCASSVGTTDTQYFGPGTRLTVL.

CDR3 bases: TGTGCCAGCAGCCCTCGACTAGCGGGCCTCAATGAGCAGTTCTTC. This gives the protein CASSPRLAGLNEQFF. The V gene is TRBV9, the J gene TRBJ2-1; 10 nucleotides align to TRBD2. Germline loops: CDR1 SGDLS, CDR2 YYNGEE. The trim removed 4 bases at V and 6 bases at J, leaving 7 bases unmatched. The CDR3 sequence is 15 residues long.

The V and J genes are TRBV2 and TRBJ1-1, with 8 bases matching TRBD1. The germline V gene has CDR1 SNHLY and CDR2 FYNNEI. The CDR3 contains 13 residues. V trimming: 8 bases; J trimming: 4 bases; junction bases outside the gene matches: 6. This chain's CDR3 is CASGVQGGTEAFF. For the CDR3, the DNA is TGTGCCAGCGGGGTACAGGGGGGCACTGAAGCTTTCTTT. Supplemented by reference TRBV2 and TRBJ1-1, the full variable domain reads EPEVTQTPSHQVTQMGQEVILRCVPISNHLYFYWYRQILGQKVEFLVSFYNNEISEKSEIFDDQFSVERPDGSNFTLKIRSTKLEDSAMYFCASGVQGGTEAFFGQGTRLTVV.

The chain combines TRBV19 with TRBJ2-7; TRBD1 aligns across 7 bases. Germline lookup yields CDR1 LNHDA and CDR2 SQIVND (reference sequence). Trimming took 3 bases from V and 4 from J; bases not matched to a gene: 3. This CDR3 region has 13 residues. CDR3 in DNA: TGTGCCAGTAGTATGGTGACAGGGTACGAGCAGTACTTC. Translated, it gives CASSMVTGYEQYF.

A word on this clone: The identical CDR3 is also encoded by other nucleotide sequences in the sample. V gene TRBV11-3 combines with J gene TRBJ1-4, with D perhaps matching TRBD1 (5 bases). The CDR3 has 13 residues. Germline CDR1 and CDR2: SGHNT and YENEEA. V was clipped by 5 bases and J by 5 bases, with 9 bases between them. DNA of the CDR3: TGTGCCAGCAGCCGGGGGTTCAATGAAAAACTGTTTTTT. The encoded protein is CASSRGFNEKLFF.

Details on this clone: The same CDR3 is also encoded by other DNA sequences in this sample. The gene calls are TRBV2 and TRBJ2-5, with TRBD1 matching over 12 bases. Trimming at V came to 7 bases and at J to 5 bases, leaving 5 bases not matched to a gene. The CDR3 is 14 residues long. CDR1 and CDR2 from the germline V gene are SNHLY and FYNNEI. Here the CDR3 reads CASTRDRGRETQYF. The CDR3 DNA reads TGTGCCAGCACGAGGGACAGGGGGCGCGAGACCCAGTACTTC.

The chain recombines TRBV3-1 (or the pseudogene TRBV3-2) with TRBJ2-5, with 12 bases fitting TRBD2. Germline assignment: CDR1 LGHDT and CDR2 YNNKEL (reference sequence). This CDR3 has 15 residues. V was pared by 4 bases and J by 5 bases, with 5 bases of the junction left unmatched. The CDR3 DNA sequence: TGTGCCAGCAGCCCAAGACTAGCGGGAGAGGAGACCCAGTACTTC. Translating gives CASSPRLAGEETQYF.